This T cell receptor (beta chain) derives from a study of cytomegalovirus exposure and HLA in healthy donors. Study background: The approximately 120 validation repertoires were produced on the same platform as the 670 or so repertoires of the first cohort. This was reported in a later analysis. Overall study results and limits: Reports credit the classifier with highly specific, highly sensitive diagnosis of cytomegalovirus status. In vitro data verified three CMV-associated chains as specific for CMV antigens. Cytomegalovirus association was listed for approximately 160 TCR beta chains.

Details on this clone: The target antigen is unknown.

Trimming took 1 base from V and 2 from J, leaving 11 bases between them. The CDR3 is 15 amino acids. The germline gives CDR1 KGHSH, CDR2 LQKENI. Repertoires were generated with immunoSEQ multiplex PCR, while TCRdb's copy carries only in-frame clones and drops some. Of roughly 100,000 clones in the sample, about 87% are singletons; the top ten hold about 1.8%. The sequence came from a woman aged 18-35 years in good health and CMV-seropositive. The V gene is TRBV18, the J gene TRBJ2-5; possible D gene TRBD2, 5 bases. The sequenced material came from PBMCs. The CDR3 nucleotides are TGTGCCAGCTCACCACGATCGGGGTCACAAGAGACCCAGTACTTC. Translating gives CASSPRSGSQETQYF.